This TCR beta chain is from a study of blood T cell repertoires in COVID-19. Study information: The United States, Italy and Spain provided the acute and convalescent COVID-19 samples. Sources were T cells, B-cell-depleted T cells, or PBMCs; the material itself was cDNA or gDNA.

V gave up 2 bases and J gave up 4 bases, with 17 bases separating them. The CDR3 consists of 17 residues. Germline V CDR1 and CDR2: MGHRA, YSYEKL. Per the study methods: Scientists estimated how many nucleated cells there were by amplifying reference gene primers. TCRdb's table, derived via immunoSEQ multiplex PCR, lists solely in-frame clones and lacks some. V, J and clone size reflect that table, while D and trimming were determined from the DNA. Of about 170,000 clones listed, 70% to 90% are singletons. The Seattle patients joined while their infection was active and were tracked longitudinally afterward.

The gene calls are TRBV4-1 and TRBJ2-2, with D tentatively TRBD2 (5 bases). The TCR comes from a woman in her sixties or seventies with COVID-19, enrolled during active disease. The sequenced sample consisted of peripheral blood. The CDR3 sequence: CASSQKGSRGATGELFF. In DNA, the CDR3 is TGCGCCAGCAGCCAAAAAGGTTCACGGGGAGCCACCGGGGAGCTGTTTTTT.